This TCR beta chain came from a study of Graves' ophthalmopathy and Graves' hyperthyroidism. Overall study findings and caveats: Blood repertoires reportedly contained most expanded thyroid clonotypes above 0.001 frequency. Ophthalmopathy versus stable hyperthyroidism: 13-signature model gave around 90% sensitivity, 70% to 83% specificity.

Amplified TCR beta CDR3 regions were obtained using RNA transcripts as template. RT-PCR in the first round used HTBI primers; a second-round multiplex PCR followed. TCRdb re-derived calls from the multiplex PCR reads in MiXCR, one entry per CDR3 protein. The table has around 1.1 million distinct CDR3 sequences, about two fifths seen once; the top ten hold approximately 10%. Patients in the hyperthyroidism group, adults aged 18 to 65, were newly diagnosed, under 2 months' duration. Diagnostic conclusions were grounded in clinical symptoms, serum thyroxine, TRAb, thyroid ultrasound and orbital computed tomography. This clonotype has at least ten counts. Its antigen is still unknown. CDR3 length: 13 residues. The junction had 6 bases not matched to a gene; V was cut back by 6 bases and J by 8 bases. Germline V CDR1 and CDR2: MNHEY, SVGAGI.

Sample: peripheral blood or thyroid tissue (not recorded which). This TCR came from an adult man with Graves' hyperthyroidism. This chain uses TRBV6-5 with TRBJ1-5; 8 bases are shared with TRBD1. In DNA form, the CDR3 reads TGTGCCAGCAGGGGGGACAGGTTAGAGCCCCAGCATTTT. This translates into CASRGDRLEPQHF.